This T cell receptor beta chain was recovered during a study of T cells in Graves' hyperthyroidism and ophthalmopathy. This clonotype was recorded many times. As yet, its antigen is unknown. From RNA transcripts, TCR beta CDR3 regions were amplified. The HTBI primer set served for first-round RT-PCR of the TCR CDR3. TCRdb reanalysed the multiplex PCR reads using MiXCR and keeps one entry per CDR3 protein. In the table there are a few hundred thousand distinct CDR3 sequences, less than 15% of which are singletons. Broader study findings: Peripheral blood also featured most of the thyroid clonotypes expanded above 0.001.

The V segment lost 5 bases and the J segment 5 bases; nucleotides outside the gene matches: 12. This CDR3 comprises 16 residues. Germline V gives CDR1 LGHNT, CDR2 FRNRAP. J is TRBJ1-2 and V is TRBV12-5; TRBD1 agrees at 9 bases. Specimen: blood. This receptor was obtained from a middle-aged woman with Graves' hyperthyroidism that later progressed to Graves' ophthalmopathy. The DNA for the CDR3 is TGTGCTAGTGGTCTAACCGCCGGACAGGGGACTTATGGCTACACCTTC. It codes for CASGLTAGQGTYGYTF.